A selection of T cell receptor beta chains follows, all from one sample in a study of blood T cells in healthy people across ages. TCRdb fed the 5' RACE reads into MiXCR, producing one record per CDR3 protein. This table holds over a million distinct CDR3 sequences, roughly 40% found once. The source material was blood. The source of these receptors is a woman between 18 and 29 years old in good health. CDR3s leave out the opening cysteine and the closing phenylalanine or tryptophan.

v_call	j_call	cdr3_aa
TRBV20-1	TRBJ2-3	SARDRRGASTDTQY
TRBV2	TRBJ2-2	ASSTGTITGELF
TRBV24-1	TRBJ2-3	ATSAGGAVDTQY
TRBV9	NA	ASSVGLQGTYEQY
TRBV20-1	TRBJ2-3	SLWGYRVGSTDTQY
TRBV9	TRBJ2-7	ASSVALAGVNEQY
TRBV29-1	TRBJ2-4	SVGKGGGEQY
TRBV25-1	TRBJ1-4	ASSNAASGGILF
TRBV29-1	TRBJ2-5	SVDRGINEQY
TRBV5-1	TRBJ1-4	ASSLGDSLNEKLF
TRBV4-1	TRBJ1-2	ASSQADRVRGYT
TRBV28	TRBJ2-2	ASSLKGIPGELF
TRBV15	TRBJ1-2	ATSRDRTGYGYT
TRBV12-3/TRBV12-4	TRBJ2-7	ASRAGGYYEQY
TRBV7-3	TRBJ1-1	ASSLTYQDEAF
TRBV21-1	NA	ASSVHRDRAYEQY
TRBV4-2	TRBJ1-1	ASSQDISRAF
TRBV6-5	TRBJ2-1	ASSYSPQLVNEQF
TRBV11-2	NA	ASSVQQGSRGEQY
TRBV12-3/TRBV12-4	TRBJ2-1	ASSSTSESGQF